This T cell receptor (beta chain) was captured in a study of T cells after yellow fever vaccination. Study-wide results and caveats: It was a small share of clonotypes that appeared in both CD4 and CD8 compartments. Highly abundant clonotypes carried over from the bulk population could end up in FACS-sorted repertoires as contaminants.

Template switching with 5'RACE generated the TCR cDNA and added a universal primer site and UMIs. TCRdb processed the 5' RACE reads anew with MiXCR; each CDR3 protein has one entry. Among 80,000 to 100,000 distinct CDR3 sequences listed, roughly 5.8% were seen once. This clonotype has just a few counts. Its antigen is not identified. Germline V gene lookup returns CDR1 MNHEY and CDR2 SMNVEV (reference sequence). The length of the CDR3 is 13 residues. Trimming shortened V by 6 bases and J by 1 base, and 9 bases separated the two germline ends. This TCR derives from a man aged 18 to 35 who received the YFV17D yellow fever vaccine. The chain couples TRBV27 to TRBJ2-5; D is unclear. The sample in question was CD8+ T cells sorted from PBMCs, obtained 10 days after the yellow fever booster vaccination. This CDR3 reads CASSPGPQETQYF. CDR3 bases: TGTGCCAGCAGCCCGGGCCCCCAAGAGACCCAGTACTTC.